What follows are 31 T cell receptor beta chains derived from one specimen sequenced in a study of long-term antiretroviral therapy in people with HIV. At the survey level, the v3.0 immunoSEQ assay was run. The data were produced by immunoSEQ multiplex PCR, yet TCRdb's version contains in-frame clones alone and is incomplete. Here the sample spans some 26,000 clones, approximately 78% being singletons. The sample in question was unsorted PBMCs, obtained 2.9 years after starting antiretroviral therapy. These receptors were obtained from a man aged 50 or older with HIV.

The CDR3 nucleotides are TGTGCCAGCAGTGCCTCCCTGGGTAACTATGGCTACACCTTC. Translating gives CASSASLGNYGYTF. The chain employs TRBV25-1 and TRBJ1-2; D gene ambiguous. V lost 4 bases and J lost 1, with 10 bases in between. Germline CDR1 reads MGHDK; CDR2 reads SYGVNS. The CDR3 totals 14 residues.

The CDR3 nucleotides are TGTGCCAGCAGCGGGGATGGCTACACCTTC. It yields the protein CASSGDGYTF. This rearrangement joins TRBV28 to TRBJ1-2; D gene unclear. Per the germline V gene, CDR1 is MDHEN and CDR2 is SYDVKM. V lost 6 bases and J lost 6, with 5 bases in between. CDR3 length equals 10 residues.

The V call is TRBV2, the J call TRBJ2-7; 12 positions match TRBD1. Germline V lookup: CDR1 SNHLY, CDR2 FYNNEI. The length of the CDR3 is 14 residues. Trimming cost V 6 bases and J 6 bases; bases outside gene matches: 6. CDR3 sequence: CASRRDRGLFEQYF. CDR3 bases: TGTGCCAGCAGGCGGGACAGGGGGCTTTTCGAGCAGTACTTC.

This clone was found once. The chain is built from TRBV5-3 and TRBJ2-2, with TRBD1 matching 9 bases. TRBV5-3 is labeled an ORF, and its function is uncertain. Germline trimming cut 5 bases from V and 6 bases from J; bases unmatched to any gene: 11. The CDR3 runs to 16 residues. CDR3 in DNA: TGTGCCAGAAGTTCCCGGGACAGGGTCTCCTCCGGGGAGCTGTTTTTT. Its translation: CARSSRDRVSSGELFF.

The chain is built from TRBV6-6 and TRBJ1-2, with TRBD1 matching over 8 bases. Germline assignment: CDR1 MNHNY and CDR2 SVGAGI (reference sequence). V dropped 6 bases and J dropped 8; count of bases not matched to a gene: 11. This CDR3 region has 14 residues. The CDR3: CASSDNDRGRGYTF. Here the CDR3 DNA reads TGTGCCAGCAGCGATAATGACAGGGGACGAGGCTACACCTTC.

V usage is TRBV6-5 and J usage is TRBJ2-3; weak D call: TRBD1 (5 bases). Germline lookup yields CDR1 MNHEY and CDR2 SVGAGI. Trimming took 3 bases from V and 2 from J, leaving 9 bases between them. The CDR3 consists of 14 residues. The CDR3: CASSYQGTTDTQYF. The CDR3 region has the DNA TGTGCCAGCAGTTATCAGGGAACCACAGATACGCAGTATTTT.

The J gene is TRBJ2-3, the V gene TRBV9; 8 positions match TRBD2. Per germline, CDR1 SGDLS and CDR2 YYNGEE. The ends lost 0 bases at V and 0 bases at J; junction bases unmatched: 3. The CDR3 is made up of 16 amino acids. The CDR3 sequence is CASSVGGGPSTDTQYF. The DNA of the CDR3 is TGTGCCAGCAGCGTAGGCGGGGGGCCTAGCACAGATACGCAGTATTTT.

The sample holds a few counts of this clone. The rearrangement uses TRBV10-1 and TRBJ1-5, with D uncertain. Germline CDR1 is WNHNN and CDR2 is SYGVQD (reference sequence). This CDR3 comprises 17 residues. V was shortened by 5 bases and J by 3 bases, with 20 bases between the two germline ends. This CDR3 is CASSIQSRIADNQPQHF. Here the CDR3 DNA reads TGCGCCAGCAGTATACAAAGCAGGATAGCGGACAATCAGCCCCAGCATTTT.

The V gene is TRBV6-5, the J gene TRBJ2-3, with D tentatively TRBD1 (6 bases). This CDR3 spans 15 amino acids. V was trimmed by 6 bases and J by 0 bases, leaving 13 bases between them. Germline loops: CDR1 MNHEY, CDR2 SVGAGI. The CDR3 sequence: CASRPQGTSTDTQYF. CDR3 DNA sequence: TGTGCCAGCAGGCCCCAGGGGACCAGCACAGATACGCAGTATTTT.

The CDR3 loop is CASSPRTGTGPSYEQYF. The CDR3 DNA follows: TGTGCCAGCAGCCCCCGCACTGGGACAGGACCTTCCTACGAGCAGTACTTC. The J gene is TRBJ2-7, the V gene TRBV11-2, with 8 bases that match TRBD1. Germline CDR1 SGHAT, CDR2 FQNNGV. CDR3 length equals 17 residues. Trimming removed 5 bases from V and 1 base from J; junction bases left unmatched: 13.

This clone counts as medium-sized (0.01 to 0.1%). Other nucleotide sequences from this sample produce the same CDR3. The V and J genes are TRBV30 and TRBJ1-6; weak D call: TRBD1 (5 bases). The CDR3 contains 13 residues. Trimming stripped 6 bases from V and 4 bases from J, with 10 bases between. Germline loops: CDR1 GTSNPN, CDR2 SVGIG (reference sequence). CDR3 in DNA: TGTGCCTGTCGGGGGGAATATAATTCACCCCTCCACTTT. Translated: CACRGEYNSPLHF.

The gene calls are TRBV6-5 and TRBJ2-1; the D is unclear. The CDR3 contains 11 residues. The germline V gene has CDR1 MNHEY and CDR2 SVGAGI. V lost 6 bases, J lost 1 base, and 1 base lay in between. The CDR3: CASRSYNEQFF. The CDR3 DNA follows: TGTGCCAGCAGGTCCTACAATGAGCAGTTCTTC.

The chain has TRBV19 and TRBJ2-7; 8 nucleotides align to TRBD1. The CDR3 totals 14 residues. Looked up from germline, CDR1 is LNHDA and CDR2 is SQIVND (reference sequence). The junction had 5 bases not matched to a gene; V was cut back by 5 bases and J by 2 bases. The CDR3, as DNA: TGTGCCAGTAGTCCCTTACAGGGGGCCTACGAGCAGTACTTC. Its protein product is CASSPLQGAYEQYF.

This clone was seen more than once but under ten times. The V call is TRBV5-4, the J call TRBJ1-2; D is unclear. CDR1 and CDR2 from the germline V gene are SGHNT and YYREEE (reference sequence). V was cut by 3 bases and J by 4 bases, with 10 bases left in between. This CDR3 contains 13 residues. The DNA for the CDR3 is TGTGCCAGCAGCTCGGTGGGCGCCTATGGCTACACCTTC. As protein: CASSSVGAYGYTF.

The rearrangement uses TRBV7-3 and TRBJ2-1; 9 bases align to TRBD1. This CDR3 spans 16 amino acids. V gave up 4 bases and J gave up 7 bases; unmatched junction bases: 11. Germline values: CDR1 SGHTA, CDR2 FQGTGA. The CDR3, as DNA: TGTGCCAGCAGCTCAAAACAGGGGGCGTCTACAAATGAGCAGTTCTTC. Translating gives CASSSKQGASTNEQFF.

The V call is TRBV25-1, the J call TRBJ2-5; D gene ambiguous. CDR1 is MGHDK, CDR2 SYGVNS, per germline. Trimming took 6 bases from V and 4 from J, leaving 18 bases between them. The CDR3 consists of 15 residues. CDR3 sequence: CASRPHGPVRETQYF. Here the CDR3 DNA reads TGTGCCAGCAGGCCCCACGGGCCGGTGCGAGAGACCCAGTACTTC.

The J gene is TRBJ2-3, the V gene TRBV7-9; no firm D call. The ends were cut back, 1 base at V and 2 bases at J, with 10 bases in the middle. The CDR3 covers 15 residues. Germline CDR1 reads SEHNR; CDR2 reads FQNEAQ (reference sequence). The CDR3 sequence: CASSLGIGPTDTQYF. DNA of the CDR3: TGTGCCAGCAGCTTAGGTATAGGCCCCACAGATACGCAGTATTTT.

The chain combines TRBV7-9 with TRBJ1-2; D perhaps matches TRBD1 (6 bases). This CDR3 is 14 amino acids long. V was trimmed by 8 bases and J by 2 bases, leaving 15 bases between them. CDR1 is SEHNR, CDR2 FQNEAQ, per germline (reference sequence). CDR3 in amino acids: CASGNQGTNYGYTF. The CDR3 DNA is TGTGCCAGCGGCAATCAGGGGACCAACTATGGCTACACCTTC.

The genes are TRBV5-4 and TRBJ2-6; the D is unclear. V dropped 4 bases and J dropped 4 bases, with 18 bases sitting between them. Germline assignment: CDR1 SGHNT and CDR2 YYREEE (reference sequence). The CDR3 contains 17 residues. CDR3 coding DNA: TGTGCCAGCAGCCCCCGCTACGGCCGGGTCGGGGCCAACGTCCTGACTTTC. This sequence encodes CASSPRYGRVGANVLTF.

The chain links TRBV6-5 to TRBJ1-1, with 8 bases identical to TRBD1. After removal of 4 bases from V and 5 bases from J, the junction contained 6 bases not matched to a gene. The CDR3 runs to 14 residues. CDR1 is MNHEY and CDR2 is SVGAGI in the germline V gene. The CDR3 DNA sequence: TGTGCCAGCAGTTCCGTCAGGGGGCGTACTGAAGCTTTCTTT. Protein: CASSSVRGRTEAFF.

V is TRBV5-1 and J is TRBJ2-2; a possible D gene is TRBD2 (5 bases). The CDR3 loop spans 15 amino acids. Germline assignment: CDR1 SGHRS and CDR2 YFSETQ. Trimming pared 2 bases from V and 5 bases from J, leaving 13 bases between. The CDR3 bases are TGCGCCAGCAGCTTCACTTGGGAGAAGACCGGGGAGCTGTTTTTT. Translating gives CASSFTWEKTGELFF.

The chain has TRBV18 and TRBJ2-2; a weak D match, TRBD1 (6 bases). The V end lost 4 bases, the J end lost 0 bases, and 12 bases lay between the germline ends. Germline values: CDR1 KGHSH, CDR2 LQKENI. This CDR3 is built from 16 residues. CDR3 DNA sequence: TGTGCCAGCTCACTGAACAGGGTTACGAACACCGGGGAGCTGTTTTTT. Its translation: CASSLNRVTNTGELFF.

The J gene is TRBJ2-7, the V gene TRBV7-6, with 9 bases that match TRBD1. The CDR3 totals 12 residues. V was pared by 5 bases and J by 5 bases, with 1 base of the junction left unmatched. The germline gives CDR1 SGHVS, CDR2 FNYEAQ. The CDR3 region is CASSRTGDEQYF. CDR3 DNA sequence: TGTGCCAGCAGCAGGACAGGGGACGAGCAGTACTTC.

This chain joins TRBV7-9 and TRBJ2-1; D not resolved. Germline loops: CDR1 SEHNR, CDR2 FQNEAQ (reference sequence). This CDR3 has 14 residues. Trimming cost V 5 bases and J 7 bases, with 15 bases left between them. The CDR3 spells CASSPRAVGNEQFF. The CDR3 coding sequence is TGTGCCAGCAGCCCCCGTGCAGTGGGAAATGAGCAGTTCTTC.

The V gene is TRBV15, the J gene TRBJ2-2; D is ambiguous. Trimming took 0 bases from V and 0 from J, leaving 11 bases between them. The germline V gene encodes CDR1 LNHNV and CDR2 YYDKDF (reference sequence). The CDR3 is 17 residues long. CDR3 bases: TGTGCCACCAGCAGAGATAGGTCGAGTACGAACACCGGGGAGCTGTTTTTT. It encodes CATSRDRSSTNTGELFF.

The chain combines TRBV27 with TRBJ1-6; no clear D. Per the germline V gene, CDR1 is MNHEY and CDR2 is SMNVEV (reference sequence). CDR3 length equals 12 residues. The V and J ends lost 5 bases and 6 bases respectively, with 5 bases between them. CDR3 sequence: CASSPSNSPLHF. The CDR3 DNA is TGTGCCAGCAGTCCCAGTAATTCACCCCTCCACTTT.

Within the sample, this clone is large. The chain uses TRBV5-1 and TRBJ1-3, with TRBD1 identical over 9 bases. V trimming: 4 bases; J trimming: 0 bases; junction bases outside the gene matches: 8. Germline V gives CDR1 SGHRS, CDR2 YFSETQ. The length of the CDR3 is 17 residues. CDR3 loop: CASSLRTGASSGNTIYF. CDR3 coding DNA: TGCGCCAGCAGCCTACGGACAGGGGCCAGCTCTGGAAACACCATATATTTT.

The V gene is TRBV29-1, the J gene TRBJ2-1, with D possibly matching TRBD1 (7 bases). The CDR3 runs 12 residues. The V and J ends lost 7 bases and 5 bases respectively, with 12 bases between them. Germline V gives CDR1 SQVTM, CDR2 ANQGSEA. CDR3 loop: CSGQGGHNEQFF. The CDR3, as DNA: TGCAGCGGGCAGGGGGGCCACAATGAGCAGTTCTTC.

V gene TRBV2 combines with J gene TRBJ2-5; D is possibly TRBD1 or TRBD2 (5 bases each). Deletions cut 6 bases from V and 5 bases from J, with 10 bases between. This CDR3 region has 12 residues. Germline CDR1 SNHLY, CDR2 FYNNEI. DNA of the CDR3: TGTGCCAGCAGGGGGCGCGGGGAGACCCAGTACTTC. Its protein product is CASRGRGETQYF.

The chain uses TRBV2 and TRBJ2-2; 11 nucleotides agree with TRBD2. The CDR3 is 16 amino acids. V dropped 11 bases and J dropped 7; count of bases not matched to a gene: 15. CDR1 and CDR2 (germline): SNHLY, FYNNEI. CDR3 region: CAGRSGGAPQGGELFF. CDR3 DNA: TGTGCCGGGCGTAGCGGGGGGGCGCCTCAGGGCGGGGAGCTGTTTTTT.

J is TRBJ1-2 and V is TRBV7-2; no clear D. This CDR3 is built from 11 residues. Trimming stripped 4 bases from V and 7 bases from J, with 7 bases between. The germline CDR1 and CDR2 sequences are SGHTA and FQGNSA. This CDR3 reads CASSSTFGYTF. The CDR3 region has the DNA TGTGCCAGCAGCTCCACCTTTGGCTACACCTTC.